These T cell receptor beta chains were read from a single sample in a study of T cells in Graves' hyperthyroidism and ophthalmopathy. Using its own MiXCR run on the multiplex PCR reads, TCRdb lists one record per CDR3 protein. The sample consists of some 720,000 distinct CDR3 sequences, roughly 15% of them appearing once. Input material: blood. These receptors were taken from a man aged 18 to 29 with Graves' hyperthyroidism. Both conserved end residues are part of each CDR3.

V | CDR3
TRBV20-1 | CSARGYGREDTGELFF
TRBV27 | CASSPGLSQDPSYNEQFF
TRBV2 | CASSEARLSYEQYF
TRBV3-1 | CASSQDGRQPQHF
TRBV18 | CASSPLDSYGYTF
TRBV4-1 | CASSQGSTGVRDTQYF
TRBV7-9 | CASSFSTGGYEQYF
TRBV7-2 | CASSVDYSYKQYF
TRBV28 | CASSSRQVIEAFF
TRBV28 | CASSSASGWQFF
TRBV27 | CASSFSSSGLFHEQYF
TRBV2 | CASSDEATDTQYF
TRBV7-2 | CASSAWREKQFF
TRBV4-3 | CASRRTGSSHEQYF
TRBV30 | CACPRDDTEAFF
TRBV6-1 | CATTSGRIDEQFF
TRBV27 | CASSSRTGGSPLHF
TRBV18 | CASSSKNSGNTIYF
TRBV12-3/TRBV12-4 | CASRLQGFGEQYF
TRBV20-1 | CSILAGGRGKTQYF
TRBV2 | CASSEDRGHRAKNIQYF
TRBV11-2 | CASSLTWKDEQYF
TRBV28 | CASGTGAYEQYF
TRBV28 | CASTSNLGGTGELFF
TRBV6-5 | CASSYSYRHGYTF
TRBV19 | CASSFTGTGANVLTF
TRBV20-1 | CSASKGQVNEKLFF
TRBV2 | CANSRDRAGTTNEKLFF
TRBV15 | CATSRMVEGELFF
TRBV30 | CAWRREQGQANEKLFF
TRBV10-3 | CAISEIRLAGGPYNEQFF
TRBV28 | CASTPGVNTEAFF
TRBV9 | CASSAPPSYEQYF
TRBV4-3 | CASSQDINRRTEAFF
TRBV9 | CASSLEAGGPEQYF